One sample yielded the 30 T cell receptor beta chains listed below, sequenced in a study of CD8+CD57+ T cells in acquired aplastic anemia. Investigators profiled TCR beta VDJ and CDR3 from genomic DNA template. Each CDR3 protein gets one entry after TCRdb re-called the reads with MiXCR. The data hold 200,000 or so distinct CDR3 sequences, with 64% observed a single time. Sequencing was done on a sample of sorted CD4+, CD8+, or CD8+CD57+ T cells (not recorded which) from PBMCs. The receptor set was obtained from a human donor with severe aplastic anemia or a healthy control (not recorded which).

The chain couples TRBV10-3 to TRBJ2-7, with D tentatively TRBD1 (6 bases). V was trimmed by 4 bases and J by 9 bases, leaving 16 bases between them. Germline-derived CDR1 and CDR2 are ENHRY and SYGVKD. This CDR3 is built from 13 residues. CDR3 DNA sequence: TGTGCCATCAGTGTTGGCAGGGACACCGGGCAGTACTTC. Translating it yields CAISVGRDTGQYF.

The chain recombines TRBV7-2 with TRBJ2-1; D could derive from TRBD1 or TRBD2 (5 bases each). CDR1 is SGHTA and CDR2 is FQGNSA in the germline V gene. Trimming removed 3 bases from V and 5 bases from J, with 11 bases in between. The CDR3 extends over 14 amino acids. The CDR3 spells CASSLVGANNEQFF. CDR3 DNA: TGTGCCAGCAGCTTGGTCGGGGCAAACAATGAGCAGTTCTTC.

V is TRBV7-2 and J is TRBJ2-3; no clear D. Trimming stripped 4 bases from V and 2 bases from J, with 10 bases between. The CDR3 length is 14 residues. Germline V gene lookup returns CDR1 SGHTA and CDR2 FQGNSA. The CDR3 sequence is CASSWVGDTDTQYF. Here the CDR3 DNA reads TGTGCCAGCAGCTGGGTTGGGGACACAGATACGCAGTATTTT.

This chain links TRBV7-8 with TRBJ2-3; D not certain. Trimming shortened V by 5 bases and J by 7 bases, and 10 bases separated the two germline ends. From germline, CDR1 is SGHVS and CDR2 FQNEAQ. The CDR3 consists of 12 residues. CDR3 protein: CASSRVGNTQYF. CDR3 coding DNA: TGTGCCAGCAGCCGAGTTGGGAATACGCAGTATTTT.

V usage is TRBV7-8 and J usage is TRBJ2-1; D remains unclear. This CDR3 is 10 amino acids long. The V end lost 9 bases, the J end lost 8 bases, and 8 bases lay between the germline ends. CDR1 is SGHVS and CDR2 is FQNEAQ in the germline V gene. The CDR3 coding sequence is TGTGCCAGTGGAGACTATGAGCAGTTCTTC. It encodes CASGDYEQFF.

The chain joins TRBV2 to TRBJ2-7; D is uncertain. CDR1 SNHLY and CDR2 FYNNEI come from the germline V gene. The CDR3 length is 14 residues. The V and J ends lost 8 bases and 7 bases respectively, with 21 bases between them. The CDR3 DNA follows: TGTGCCAGCTCTCGACTGGGATCGCCTACGGAGCAGTACTTC. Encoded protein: CASSRLGSPTEQYF.

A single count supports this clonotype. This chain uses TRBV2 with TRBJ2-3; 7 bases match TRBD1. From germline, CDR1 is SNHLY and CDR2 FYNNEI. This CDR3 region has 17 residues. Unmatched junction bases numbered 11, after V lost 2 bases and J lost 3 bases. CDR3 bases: TGTGCCAGCAGTGAATACCGAGGAAGCAGGGGGACAGATACGCAGTATTTT. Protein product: CASSEYRGSRGTDTQYF.

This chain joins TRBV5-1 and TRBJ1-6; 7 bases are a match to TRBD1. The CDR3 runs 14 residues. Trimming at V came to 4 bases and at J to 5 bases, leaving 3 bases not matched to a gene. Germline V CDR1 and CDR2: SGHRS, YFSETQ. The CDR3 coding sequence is TGCGCCAGCAGCCAAGACAGGGATAATTCACCCCTCCACTTT. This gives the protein CASSQDRDNSPLHF.

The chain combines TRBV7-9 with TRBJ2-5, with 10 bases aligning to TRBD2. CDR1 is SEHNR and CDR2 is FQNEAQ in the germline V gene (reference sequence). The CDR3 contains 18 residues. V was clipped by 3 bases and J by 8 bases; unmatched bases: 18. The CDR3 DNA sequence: TGTGCCAGCAGCTTCCCCGGGACAGGCGGACTAGCGGCGATAACCCAGTACTTC. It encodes CASSFPGTGGLAAITQYF.

This CDR3 reads CAISAVGTGGETQYF. CDR3 bases: TGTGCCATCAGTGCGGTCGGGACAGGGGGGGAGACCCAGTACTTC. V gene TRBV10-3 combines with J gene TRBJ2-5; 11 nucleotides match TRBD1. Germline loops: CDR1 ENHRY, CDR2 SYGVKD. V was clipped by 4 bases and J by 5 bases; unmatched bases: 6. The CDR3 sequence is 15 residues long.

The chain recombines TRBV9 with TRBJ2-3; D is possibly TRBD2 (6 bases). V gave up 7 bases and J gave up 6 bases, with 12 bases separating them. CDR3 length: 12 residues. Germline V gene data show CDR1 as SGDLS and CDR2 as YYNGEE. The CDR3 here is CASGVTSDTQYF. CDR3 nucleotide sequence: TGTGCCAGCGGGGTGACTAGTGATACGCAGTATTTT.

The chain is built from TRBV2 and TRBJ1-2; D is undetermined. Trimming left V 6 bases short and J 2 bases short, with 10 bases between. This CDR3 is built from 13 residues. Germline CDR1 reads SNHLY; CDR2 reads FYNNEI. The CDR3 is CASSPDKNYGYTF. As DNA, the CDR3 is TGTGCCAGCAGCCCCGACAAGAACTATGGCTACACCTTC.

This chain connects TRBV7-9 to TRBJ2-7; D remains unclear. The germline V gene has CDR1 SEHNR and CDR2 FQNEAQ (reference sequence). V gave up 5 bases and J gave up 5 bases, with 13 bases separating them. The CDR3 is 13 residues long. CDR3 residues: CASSPPGEDEQYF. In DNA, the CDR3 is TGTGCCAGCAGCCCGCCGGGCGAGGACGAGCAGTACTTC.

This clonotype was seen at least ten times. The CDR3 nucleotides read TGCGCCAGCAGCTTCGTCGCCGGTGGGACTGAAGCTTTCTTT. Its translation is CASSFVAGGTEAFF. The chain uses TRBV5-1 and TRBJ1-1; D unclear. The CDR3 has 14 amino acids. The V and J ends lost 2 bases and 5 bases respectively, with 13 bases between them. Per the germline V gene, CDR1 is SGHRS and CDR2 is YFSETQ.

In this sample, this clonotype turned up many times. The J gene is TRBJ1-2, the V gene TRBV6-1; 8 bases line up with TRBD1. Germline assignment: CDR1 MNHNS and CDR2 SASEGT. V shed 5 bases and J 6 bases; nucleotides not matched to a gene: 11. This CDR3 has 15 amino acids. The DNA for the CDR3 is TGTGCCAGCAGTTGGTGGCAGGGGGCGGATCATGGCTACACCTTC. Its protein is CASSWWQGADHGYTF.

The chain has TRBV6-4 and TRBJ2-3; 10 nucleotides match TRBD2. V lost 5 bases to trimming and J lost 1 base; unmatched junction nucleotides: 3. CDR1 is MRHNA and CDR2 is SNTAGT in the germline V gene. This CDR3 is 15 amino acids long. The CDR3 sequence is CASSPTSGGTDTQYF. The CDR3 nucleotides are TGTGCCAGCAGTCCCACTAGCGGGGGCACAGATACGCAGTATTTT.

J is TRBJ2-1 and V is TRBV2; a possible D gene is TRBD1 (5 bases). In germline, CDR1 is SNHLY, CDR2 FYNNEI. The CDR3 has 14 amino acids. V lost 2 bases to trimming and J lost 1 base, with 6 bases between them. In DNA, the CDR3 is TGTGCCAGCAGTGAACAGGGATCCTACAATGAGCAGTTCTTC. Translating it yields CASSEQGSYNEQFF.

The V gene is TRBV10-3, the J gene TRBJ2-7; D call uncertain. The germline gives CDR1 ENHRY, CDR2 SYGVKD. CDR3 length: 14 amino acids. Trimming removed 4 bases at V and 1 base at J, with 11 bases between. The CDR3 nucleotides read TGTGCCATCAGTGGGTCCGGGCGATCCTACGAGCAGTACTTC. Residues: CAISGSGRSYEQYF.

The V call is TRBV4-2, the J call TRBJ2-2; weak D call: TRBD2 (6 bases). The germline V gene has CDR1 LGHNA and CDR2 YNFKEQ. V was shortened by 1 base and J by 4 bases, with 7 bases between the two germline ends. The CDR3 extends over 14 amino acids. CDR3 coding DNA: TGTGCCAGCAGCCAAGTAGCGGTCACCGGGGAGCTGTTTTTT. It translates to CASSQVAVTGELFF.

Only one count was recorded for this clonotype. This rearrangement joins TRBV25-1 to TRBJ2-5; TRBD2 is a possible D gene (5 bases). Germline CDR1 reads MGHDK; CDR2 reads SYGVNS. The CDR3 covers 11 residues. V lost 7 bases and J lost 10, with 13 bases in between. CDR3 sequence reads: CASTLRVDQYF. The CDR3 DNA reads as TGTGCCAGCACCCTGAGGGTAGACCAGTACTTC.

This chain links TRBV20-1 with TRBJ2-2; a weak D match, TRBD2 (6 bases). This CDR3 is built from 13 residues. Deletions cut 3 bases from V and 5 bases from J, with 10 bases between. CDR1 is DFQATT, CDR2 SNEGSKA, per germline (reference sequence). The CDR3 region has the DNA TGCAGTGCTAGCGCGAGCGGGACCGGGGAGCTGTTTTTT. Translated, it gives CSASASGTGELFF.

In nucleotides, the CDR3 is TGTGCCAGCAGCGTCTCTCCGGGCAATGAGCAGTTCTTC. It yields the protein CASSVSPGNEQFF. The chain links TRBV9 to TRBJ2-1, with D unresolved. V was shortened by 2 bases and J by 6 bases, with 9 bases between the two germline ends. The CDR3 sequence is 13 residues long. CDR1 is SGDLS and CDR2 is YYNGEE in the germline V gene.

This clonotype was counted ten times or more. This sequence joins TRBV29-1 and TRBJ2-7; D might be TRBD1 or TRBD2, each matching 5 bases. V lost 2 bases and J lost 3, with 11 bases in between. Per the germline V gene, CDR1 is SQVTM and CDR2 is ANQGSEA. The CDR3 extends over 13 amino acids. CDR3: CSVEWDGFYEQYF. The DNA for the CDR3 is TGCAGCGTTGAATGGGACGGTTTCTACGAGCAGTACTTC.

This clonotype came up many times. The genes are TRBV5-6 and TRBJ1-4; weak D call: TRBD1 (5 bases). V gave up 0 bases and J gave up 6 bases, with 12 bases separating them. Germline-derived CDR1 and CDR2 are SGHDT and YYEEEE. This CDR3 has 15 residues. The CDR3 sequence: CASSLAGGLDEKLFF. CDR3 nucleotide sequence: TGTGCCAGCAGCTTGGCCGGGGGTTTGGATGAAAAACTGTTTTTT. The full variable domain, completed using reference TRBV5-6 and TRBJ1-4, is DAGVTQSPTHLIKTRGQQVTLRCSPKSGHDTVSWYQQALGQGPQFIFQYYEEEERQRGNFPDRFSGHQFPNYSSELNVNALLLGDSALYLCASSLAGGLDEKLFFGSGTQLSVL.

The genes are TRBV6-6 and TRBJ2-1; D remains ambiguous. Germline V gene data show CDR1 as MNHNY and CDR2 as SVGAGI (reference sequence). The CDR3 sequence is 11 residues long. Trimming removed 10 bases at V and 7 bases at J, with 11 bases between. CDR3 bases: TGTGCCACCACCCAAGGAAATGAGCAGTTCTTC. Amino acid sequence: CATTQGNEQFF.

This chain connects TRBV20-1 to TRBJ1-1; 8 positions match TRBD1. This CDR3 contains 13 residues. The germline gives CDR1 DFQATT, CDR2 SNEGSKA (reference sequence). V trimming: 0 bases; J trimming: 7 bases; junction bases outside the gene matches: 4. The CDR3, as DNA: TGCAGTGCTAGAGACTCCAGGGGGCTTGAAGCTTTCTTT. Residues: CSARDSRGLEAFF.

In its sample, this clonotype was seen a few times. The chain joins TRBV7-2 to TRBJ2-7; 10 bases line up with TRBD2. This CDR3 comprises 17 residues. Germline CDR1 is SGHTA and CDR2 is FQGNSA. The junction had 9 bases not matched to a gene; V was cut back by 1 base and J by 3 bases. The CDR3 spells CASSLGSSASGSYEQYF. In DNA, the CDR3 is TGTGCCAGCAGCTTAGGGTCTTCGGCTAGCGGGAGCTACGAGCAGTACTTC.

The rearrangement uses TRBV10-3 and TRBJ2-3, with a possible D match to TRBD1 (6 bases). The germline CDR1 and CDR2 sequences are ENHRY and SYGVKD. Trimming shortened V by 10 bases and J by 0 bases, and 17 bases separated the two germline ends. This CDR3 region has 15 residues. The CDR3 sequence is CATAAGDGSTDTQYF. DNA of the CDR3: TGTGCCACCGCGGCAGGGGACGGAAGCACAGATACGCAGTATTTT.

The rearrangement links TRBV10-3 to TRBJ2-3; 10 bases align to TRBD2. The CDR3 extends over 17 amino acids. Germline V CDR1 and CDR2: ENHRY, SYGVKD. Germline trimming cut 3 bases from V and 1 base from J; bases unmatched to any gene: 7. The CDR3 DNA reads TGTGCCATCAGTGAATCCGGGCTAGCGGGGGGCACAGATACGCAGTATTTT. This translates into CAISESGLAGGTDTQYF.

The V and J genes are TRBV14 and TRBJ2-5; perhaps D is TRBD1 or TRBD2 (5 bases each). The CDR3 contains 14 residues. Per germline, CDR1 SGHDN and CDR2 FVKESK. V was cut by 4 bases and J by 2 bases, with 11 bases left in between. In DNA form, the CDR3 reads TGTGCCAGCAGCCTGACTACAGGACAAGAGACCCAGTACTTC. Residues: CASSLTTGQETQYF.